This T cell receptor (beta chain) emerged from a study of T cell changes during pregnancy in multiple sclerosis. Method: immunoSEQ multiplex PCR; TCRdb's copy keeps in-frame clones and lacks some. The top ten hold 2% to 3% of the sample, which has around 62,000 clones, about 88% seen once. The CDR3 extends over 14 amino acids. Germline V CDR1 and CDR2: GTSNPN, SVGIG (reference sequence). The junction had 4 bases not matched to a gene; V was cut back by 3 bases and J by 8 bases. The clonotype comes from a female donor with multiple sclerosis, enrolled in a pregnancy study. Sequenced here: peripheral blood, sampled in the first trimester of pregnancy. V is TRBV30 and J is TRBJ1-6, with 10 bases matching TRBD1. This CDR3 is CAWSETGGHSPLHF. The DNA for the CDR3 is TGTGCCTGGAGCGAGACAGGGGGCCATTCACCCCTCCACTTT.